This T cell receptor beta chain was recorded in a study of T cells after yellow fever vaccination. Study-wide context: Where fractions had low cell numbers, libraries were prepared from them with the SMART-Seq v4 Ultra Low Input RNA kit.

Study-wide points: Researchers report a weaker secondary response that nonetheless peaked faster, day 5 versus 15. Re-detected after boosting: most primary clones, 96% of CD4 and 80% to 90% of CD8.

The CDR3 has 14 residues. Germline V gene lookup returns CDR1 MNHNS and CDR2 SASEGT. V lost 3 bases, J lost 2 bases, and 1 base stayed unmatched. TCRdb passed the 5' RACE reads through MiXCR, listing each CDR3 protein once. This sample carries hundreds of thousands of distinct CDR3 sequences, 12% of them seen once, and the ten largest clones take under 15%. This clonotype was recorded a few times. Antigen: not known. The rearrangement uses TRBV6-1 and TRBJ1-5, with 7 bases fitting TRBD1. The receptor's source is a man aged 25 to 40 who received the YFV17D yellow fever vaccine. Sequencing used PBMCs, obtained on the day of the yellow fever booster vaccination. The CDR3 region has the DNA TGTGCCAGCAGTGATGGGACAGGCAATCAGCCCCAGCATTTT. It is translated as CASSDGTGNQPQHF.